The text below deals with one TCR beta chain. Its binding antigen is unknown. The input lacks base qualities; no much larger clone sits a single base away. The immunoSEQ Assay, a bias-controlled multiplex PCR, was used to amplify TCRbeta CDR3 regions from genomic DNA. In the paper's pipeline: Nucleated cell counts per sample were estimated from amplification of reference gene primers within the assay. Sequence reads were collapsed and filtered to measure the absolute abundance of every unique TCRbeta CDR3 rearrangement. Productive Simpson clonality was computed per sample as the square root of Simpson's diversity index over productive rearrangements. The immuneACCESS repertoire file appears here via TCRdb, limited to in-frame rearrangements. These files lack a portion of the clones; in checked studies, under half of the deficit traces to unresolved V genes, and the cause of the others is not known. The V and J calls and clone size were taken over from that table, and D and trimming were inferred from the DNA. In all, the sample holds about 190,000 clones, and 80% to 90% of those were seen once. The biggest ten clones account for less than 1.5% of the sample.

Collaborating institutions collected whole blood in K2EDTA tubes following their own protocols. For TCRbeta analysis, collaborator samples were shipped as frozen whole blood, as isolated PBMCs, or as DNA extracted from either sample type. This specimen comes from a study of blood T cell repertoires in COVID-19 (TCRdb year 2020). Regarding the complete study: Samples covering the acute and convalescent phases of COVID-19 were provided by collaborators in the United States, Italy and Spain. The material from the prospective study consisted of cDNA or gDNA derived from T cells, B-cell-depleted T cells, or PBMCs. The dataset comprised deeply sampled blood TCRbeta repertoires from subjects exposed to, actively infected with, or recovered from COVID-19. The repertoires were released in a freely available public database intended as a resource for research on the immune response to SARS-CoV-2. Samples came from the ongoing ImmuneRACE study (first 160 participants) plus 1,254 subjects from 6 global collaborators. Sample metadata almost always included a de-identified subject ID, COVID-19 status, age in years and sex. Where HLA class I and class II types were available, the types were taken from metadata supplied by the sample provider, not from assay-based typing. Broader findings and caveats from the paper: How much clinical and demographic metadata was included differed by source and by participant, and the metadata was provided uncurated.

After removal of 4 bases from V and 4 bases from J, the junction retains 7 bases not matched to a gene. In the germline V gene, CDR1 corresponds to SGHRS and CDR2 to YFSETQ. Counted from cysteine to phenylalanine, this CDR3 has 14 amino acids. Kept here is only the CDR3 DNA, which spans 42 bases and is read in frame from base 1. The TCR sequence derives from a man aged 30 to 45 with acute or convalescent COVID-19. Recombination joined TRBV5-1 with TRBJ1-1, with 7 bases aligning to TRBD1. Sequencing was performed on peripheral blood. The CDR3 reads CASSVGTASTEAFF. The DNA sequence follows: TGCGCCAGCAGCGTTGGGACAGCCTCCACTGAAGCTTTCTTT.